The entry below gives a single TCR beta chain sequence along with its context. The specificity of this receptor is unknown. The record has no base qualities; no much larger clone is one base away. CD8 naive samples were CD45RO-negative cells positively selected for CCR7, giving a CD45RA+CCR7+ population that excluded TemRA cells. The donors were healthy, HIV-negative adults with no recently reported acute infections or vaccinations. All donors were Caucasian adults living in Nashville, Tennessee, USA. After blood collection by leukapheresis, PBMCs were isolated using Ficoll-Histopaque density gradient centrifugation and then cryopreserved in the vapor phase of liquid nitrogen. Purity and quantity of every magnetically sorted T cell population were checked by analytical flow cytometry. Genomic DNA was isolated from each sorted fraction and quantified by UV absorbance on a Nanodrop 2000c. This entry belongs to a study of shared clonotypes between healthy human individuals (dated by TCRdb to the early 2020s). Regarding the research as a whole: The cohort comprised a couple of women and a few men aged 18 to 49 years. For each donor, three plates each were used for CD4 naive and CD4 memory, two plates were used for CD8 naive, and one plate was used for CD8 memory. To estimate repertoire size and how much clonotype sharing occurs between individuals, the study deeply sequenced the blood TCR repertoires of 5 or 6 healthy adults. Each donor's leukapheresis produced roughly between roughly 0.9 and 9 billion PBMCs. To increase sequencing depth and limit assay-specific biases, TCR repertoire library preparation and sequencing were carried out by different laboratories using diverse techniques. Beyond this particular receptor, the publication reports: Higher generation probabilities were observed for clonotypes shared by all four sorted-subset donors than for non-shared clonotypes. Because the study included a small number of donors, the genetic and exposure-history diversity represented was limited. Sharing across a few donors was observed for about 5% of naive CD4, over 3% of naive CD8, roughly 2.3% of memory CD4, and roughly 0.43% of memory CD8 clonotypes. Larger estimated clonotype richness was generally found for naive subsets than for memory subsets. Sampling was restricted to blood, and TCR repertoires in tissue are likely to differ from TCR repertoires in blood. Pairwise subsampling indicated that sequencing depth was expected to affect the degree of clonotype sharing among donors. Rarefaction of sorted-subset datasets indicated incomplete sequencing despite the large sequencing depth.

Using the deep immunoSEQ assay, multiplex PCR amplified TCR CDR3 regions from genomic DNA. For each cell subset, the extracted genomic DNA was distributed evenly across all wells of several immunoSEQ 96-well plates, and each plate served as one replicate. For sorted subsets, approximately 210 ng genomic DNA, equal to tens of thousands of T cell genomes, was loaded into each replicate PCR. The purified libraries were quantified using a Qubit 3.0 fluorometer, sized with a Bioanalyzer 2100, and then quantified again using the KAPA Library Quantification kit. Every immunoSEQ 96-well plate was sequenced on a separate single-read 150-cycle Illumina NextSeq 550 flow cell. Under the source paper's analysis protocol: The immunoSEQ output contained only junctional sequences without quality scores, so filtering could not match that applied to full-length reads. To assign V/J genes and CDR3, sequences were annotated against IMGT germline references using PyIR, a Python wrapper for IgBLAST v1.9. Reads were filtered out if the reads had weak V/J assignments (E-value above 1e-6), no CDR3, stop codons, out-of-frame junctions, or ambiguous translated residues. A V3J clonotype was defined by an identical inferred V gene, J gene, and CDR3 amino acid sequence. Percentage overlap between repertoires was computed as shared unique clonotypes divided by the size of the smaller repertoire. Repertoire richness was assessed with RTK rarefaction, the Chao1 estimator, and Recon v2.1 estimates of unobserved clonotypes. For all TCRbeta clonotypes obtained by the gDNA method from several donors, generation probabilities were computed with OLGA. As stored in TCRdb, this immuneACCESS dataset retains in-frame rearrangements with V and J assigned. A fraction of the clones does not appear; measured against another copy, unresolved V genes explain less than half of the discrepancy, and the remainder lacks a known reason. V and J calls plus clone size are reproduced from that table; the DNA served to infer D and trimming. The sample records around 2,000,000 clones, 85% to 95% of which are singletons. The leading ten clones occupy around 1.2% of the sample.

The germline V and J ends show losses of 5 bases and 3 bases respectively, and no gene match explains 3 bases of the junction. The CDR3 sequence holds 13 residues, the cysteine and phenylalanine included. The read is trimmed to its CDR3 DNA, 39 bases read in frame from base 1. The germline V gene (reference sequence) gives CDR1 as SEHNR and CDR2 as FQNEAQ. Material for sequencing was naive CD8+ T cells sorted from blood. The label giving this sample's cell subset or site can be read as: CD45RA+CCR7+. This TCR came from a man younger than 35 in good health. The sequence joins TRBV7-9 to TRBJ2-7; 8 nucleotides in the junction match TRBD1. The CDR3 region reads CASSTGTGYEQYF. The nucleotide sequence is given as TGTGCCAGCAGCACGGGGACAGGCTACGAGCAGTACTTC.